A selection of T cell receptor beta chains follows, all from one sample in a study of blood T cell repertoires in COVID-19. Assay used: immunoSEQ multiplex PCR; TCRdb lists only in-frame clones, some missing. The sample has around 170,000 clones; more than 80% are singletons. Sequences were obtained from PBMCs or T cells enriched from blood (not recorded which). The receptors shown here come from a man aged 45-60 years who had recovered from COVID-19. Both conserved end residues are part of each CDR3. A D gene is named only where the DNA matches it firmly. Clone size is not always given. Where it is, it says once, few, many or a class for expanded clones.

D gene: TRBD1
clone size: NA
V gene: TRBV10-1
J gene: TRBJ2-1
CDR3 DNA: TGCGCCAGCCAAGAAGGGACAGAGAAGCAGTTCTTC
CDR3 protein: CASQEGTEKQFF

D gene: NA
clone size: NA
V gene: TRBV28
J gene: TRBJ1-4
CDR3 DNA: TGTGCCAGCAGGCAGGGGAATGAAAAACTGTTTTTT
CDR3 protein: CASRQGNEKLFF

D gene: TRBD1
clone size: NA
V gene: TRBV7-8
J gene: TRBJ2-1
CDR3 DNA: TGTGCCAGCAGCTTAGCCCCCGGGACAGGAGGCCAGCAGTTCTTC
CDR3 protein: CASSLAPGTGGQQFF

D gene: NA
clone size: NA
V gene: TRBV28
J gene: TRBJ1-2
CDR3 DNA: TGTGCCAGCAGTTCCCCCAGGGGAAGCTATGGCTACACCTTC
CDR3 protein: CASSSPRGSYGYTF

D gene: TRBD1
clone size: once
V gene: TRBV28
J gene: TRBJ1-2
CDR3 DNA: TGTGCCAGCACTCAGGACAGGGTCTATGGCTACACCTTC
CDR3 protein: CASTQDRVYGYTF

D gene: NA
clone size: NA
V gene: TRBV7-3
J gene: TRBJ1-1
CDR3 DNA: TGTGCCAGCGGGTACGGTGGGAGAACTGAAGCTTTCTTT
CDR3 protein: CASGYGGRTEAFF

D gene: NA
clone size: NA
V gene: TRBV7-9
J gene: TRBJ1-4
CDR3 DNA: TGTGCCAGCAGCCCCCTAGAGGGGACAAATGAAAAACTGTTTTTT
CDR3 protein: CASSPLEGTNEKLFF

D gene: NA
clone size: NA
V gene: TRBV6-2/TRBV6-3
J gene: TRBJ2-2
CDR3 DNA: TGTGCCAGCAGTTACTCGCGCACCCCGAACACCGGGGAGCTGTTTTTT
CDR3 protein: CASSYSRTPNTGELFF

D gene: TRBD1
clone size: NA
V gene: TRBV4-3
J gene: TRBJ1-2
CDR3 DNA: TGCGCCAGCAGCCCTAACCGGGACAGGGACTATGGCTACACCTTC
CDR3 protein: CASSPNRDRDYGYTF

D gene: NA
clone size: NA
V gene: TRBV5-1
J gene: TRBJ1-3
CDR3 DNA: TGCGCCAGCAGGCGCGGGATGGCGGAAAACACCATATATTTT
CDR3 protein: CASRRGMAENTIYF

D gene: TRBD1
clone size: NA
V gene: TRBV5-1
J gene: TRBJ1-2
CDR3 DNA: TGCGCCAGTAGCAGGGACAGCAACTATGGCTACACCTTC
CDR3 protein: CASSRDSNYGYTF

D gene: NA
clone size: NA
V gene: TRBV5-1
J gene: TRBJ2-5
CDR3 DNA: TGCGCCAGCAGGCCGAGGGGGAGCCAAGAGACCCAGTACTTC
CDR3 protein: CASRPRGSQETQYF

D gene: NA
clone size: NA
V gene: TRBV6-5
J gene: TRBJ1-6
CDR3 DNA: TGTGCCAGCAATCCCGAGGGGGGGTTTTCACCCCTCCACTTT
CDR3 protein: CASNPEGGFSPLHF

D gene: NA
clone size: NA
V gene: TRBV2
J gene: TRBJ2-1
CDR3 DNA: TGTGCCAGCAGTGAAGCGCTTCTAGCCCCATATGAGCAGTTCTTC
CDR3 protein: CASSEALLAPYEQFF

D gene: TRBD1
clone size: NA
V gene: TRBV7-9
J gene: TRBJ2-5
CDR3 DNA: TGTGCCAGCAGCGCAGGGGGCGAAGGGACCCAGTACTTC
CDR3 protein: CASSAGGEGTQYF

D gene: NA
clone size: NA
V gene: TRBV28
J gene: TRBJ1-6
CDR3 DNA: TGTGCCAGCGGAGATTCACCCCTCCACTTT
CDR3 protein: CASGDSPLHF

D gene: NA
clone size: NA
V gene: TRBV4-3
J gene: TRBJ2-3
CDR3 DNA: TGCGCCAGCAGCCAAGATAGACAGGGCACAGATACGCAGTATTTT
CDR3 protein: CASSQDRQGTDTQYF

D gene: NA
clone size: NA
V gene: TRBV18
J gene: TRBJ1-1
CDR3 DNA: TGTGCCAGCTCACCGGACTTGAACACTGAAGCTTTCTTT
CDR3 protein: CASSPDLNTEAFF